These T cell receptor beta chains were read from a single sample in a study of cytomegalovirus exposure and HLA in healthy donors. Method: immunoSEQ multiplex PCR; TCRdb's copy keeps in-frame clones and lacks some. The data show over 150,000 clones, over 65% seen once. Sequenced material: PBMCs. Receptors were obtained from a middle-aged woman in good health and CMV-seronegative. Both conserved end residues are part of each CDR3. A D gene is named only where the DNA matches it firmly. Only some rows state a clone size, as once, few, many or a class for expanded clones.

abundance	j_gene	d_gene	v_gene	CDR3aa	CDR3nt
.	TRBJ1-2	.	TRBV29-1	CSVVDSEGNYGYTF	TGCAGCGTTGTGGACTCCGAAGGTAACTATGGCTACACCTTC
once	TRBJ2-5	.	TRBV11-3	CASSSAGLEETQYF	TGTGCCAGCAGCTCAGCGGGTCTAGAAGAGACCCAGTACTTC
.	TRBJ1-1	TRBD1	TRBV7-9	CASSSNRGQAFF	TGTGCCAGCAGCTCAAACAGGGGGCAAGCTTTCTTT
.	TRBJ2-5	TRBD2	TRBV7-9	CASSSKAGAETQYF	TGTGCCAGCAGCTCCAAAGCGGGAGCTGAGACCCAGTACTTC
.	TRBJ2-1	.	TRBV28	CASSSYGTRGYNEQFF	TGTGCCAGCAGTTCGTACGGGACTCGGGGCTACAATGAGCAGTTCTTC
.	TRBJ2-2	.	TRBV11-3	CASSPRGVLNTGELFF	TGTGCCAGCAGCCCACGCGGGGTCCTAAACACCGGGGAGCTGTTTTTT
.	TRBJ2-1	.	TRBV7-9	CASSFGRAYNEQFF	TGTGCCAGCAGCTTCGGCAGGGCATACAATGAGCAGTTCTTC
.	TRBJ2-2	TRBD2	TRBV7-7	CASSQGLAGGSIGELFF	TGTGCTAGCAGCCAAGGACTAGCGGGGGGGAGTATCGGGGAGCTGTTTTTT
.	TRBJ1-3	.	TRBV4-2	CASSSFGNTIYF	TGTGCCAGCAGCAGCTTTGGAAACACCATATATTTT
.	TRBJ2-7	.	TRBV7-9	CASSQEGASYEQYF	TGTGCCAGCAGCCAGGAGGGGGCCTCCTACGAGCAGTACTTC
.	TRBJ1-1	TRBD1	TRBV2	CASSEQGQGTEAFF	TGTGCCAGCAGTGAACAGGGACAGGGCACTGAAGCTTTCTTT
.	TRBJ2-7	TRBD2	TRBV5-4	CASSPTGGLAGREQYF	TGTGCCAGCAGCCCCACCGGAGGGCTAGCGGGACGCGAGCAGTACTTC
.	TRBJ2-7	TRBD2	TRBV6-5	CAISSILAGGHEQYF	TGTGCCATCAGTTCCATCCTAGCGGGAGGCCACGAGCAGTACTTC
.	TRBJ1-2	.	TRBV4-1	CASSQDRGVGPGGYTF	TGCGCCAGCAGCCAAGATCGGGGGGTTGGACCTGGGGGCTACACCTTC
.	TRBJ2-7	TRBD1	TRBV6-1	CASSRPGQTYEQYF	TGTGCCAGCAGTCGACCGGGACAGACCTACGAGCAGTACTTC
.	TRBJ2-2	TRBD2	TRBV2	CASRWITGGGLAGELFF	TGTGCCAGCAGGTGGATAACGGGAGGGGGACTTGCCGGGGAGCTGTTTTTT
.	TRBJ1-2	.	TRBV2	CAGEIYRGYGYTF	TGTGCCGGAGAGATCTACCGGGGCTATGGCTACACCTTC